This note documents a single T cell receptor beta chain sequence. Its target is unknown. Primers included in the PCR were 60 Vbeta and 13 Jbeta primers. Only in-frame clones appear in the TCRdb table, and some are missing; sequencing was by immunoSEQ multiplex PCR. This table has about 140,000 clones, about 80% appearing once. The entry originates in a study of cytomegalovirus exposure and HLA in healthy donors. Overall study results and limits: Across all donors, roughly uniform sequencing depth was an assumption of the presence/absence analyses.

Sequencing input: PBMCs. This receptor was obtained from a male donor in good health and CMV-seropositive.

CDR3 in amino acids: CASSQEGSLASEQYF. The CDR3 DNA reads as TGCGCCAGCAGCCAAGAGGGCAGCCTCGCGAGCGAGCAGTACTTC. This chain joins TRBV4-3 and TRBJ2-7; no reliable D call. Germline-derived CDR1 and CDR2 are LGHNA and YSLEER. The CDR3 totals 15 residues. The V and J ends lost 0 bases and 6 bases respectively, with 15 bases between them.